The T cell receptor (beta chain) described here comes from a study of blood T cells in healthy people across ages. The people who gave samples were healthy Caucasians from Russia, aged roughly 6 to 90. Samples each yielded at least 6 micrograms of total RNA. Primers used in a second PCR of roughly 6 to 12 cycles were a sample-barcoded 5' primer and a J-beta primer mix. TCRdb itself ran the 5' RACE reads through MiXCR, one entry per CDR3 protein. This table has 1.5 million to 2 million distinct CDR3 sequences, almost 35% appearing once. This clonotype was detected only a few times. Antigen: not known. Study conclusions and caveats: Older age went with lower TCR beta diversity per million T cells, in a roughly linear way.

The germline CDR1 and CDR2 sequences are MNHEY and SMNVEV (reference sequence). V was pared by 2 bases and J by 6 bases, with 10 bases between. There are 13 residues in the CDR3. The clonotype originates from a woman in her twenties or thirties in good health. This rearrangement joins TRBV27 to TRBJ1-1, with D possibly being TRBD1 (5 bases). Material: blood. The CDR3 protein is CASSLAQGAEAFF. CDR3 bases: TGTGCCAGCAGTTTAGCTCAGGGCGCTGAAGCTTTCTTT.